Following are 31 T cell receptor beta chains from one sample sequenced in a study of T cell responses to AZD1222 COVID-19 vaccine (TCRdb year 2021). Library method: the immunoSEQ multiplex PCR assay. Held by TCRdb, this immuneACCESS table contains in-frame sequences only and omits some clones. Under half of the omission traces to an unresolved V gene where checked; the cause of the rest is unknown. In this sample the table shows some 82,000 clones, around 90% of which occur a single time. The ten largest clones represent approximately 5.8% of the sample. The intended sense of this specimen's time point label: baseline before first vaccination. The specimen comprised peripheral blood, sampled on day 0 of AZD1222 vaccination. All receptors come from an adult in good health.

The V and J genes are TRBV5-4 and TRBJ1-2, with D maybe TRBD1 (5 bases). The CDR3 covers 16 residues. The germline V and J ends were trimmed by 2 bases and 4 bases, with 18 bases remaining between them. Germline V lookup: CDR1 SGHNT, CDR2 YYREEE (reference sequence). CDR3 sequence: CASSFRRQRSVYGYTF. CDR3 in DNA: TGTGCCAGCAGCTTCAGGCGACAGCGATCGGTCTATGGCTACACCTTC. The entire variable domain, with the rest obtained from reference TRBV5-4 and TRBJ1-2, is as follows: ETGVTQSPTHLIKTRGQQVTLRCSSQSGHNTVSWYQQALGQGPQFIFQYYREEENGRGNFPPRFSGLQFPNYSSELNVNALELDDSALYLCASSFRRQRSVYGYTFGSGTRLTVV.

The chain carries TRBV6-2 or TRBV6-3 and TRBJ1-2, with 7 bases lining up with TRBD1. Trimming removed 2 bases from V and 7 bases from J; junction bases left unmatched: 4. Germline V lookup: CDR1 MNHEY, CDR2 SVGEGT. The CDR3 consists of 13 residues. CDR3 amino acids: CASSYRQGSGYTF. The CDR3 DNA reads TGTGCCAGCAGTTACAGACAGGGATCTGGCTACACCTTC.

The chain carries TRBV5-1 and TRBJ2-1; 8 bases match TRBD2. The trim removed 0 bases at V and 10 bases at J, leaving 9 bases unmatched. Germline V lookup: CDR1 SGHRS, CDR2 YFSETQ. The CDR3 length is 15 residues. The DNA for the CDR3 is TGCGCCAGCAGCTTGGAAGGTAGCGGGGCTCGAGAGCAGTTCTTC. Its protein product is CASSLEGSGAREQFF.

This chain uses TRBV2 with TRBJ2-1, with TRBD1 as a possible D gene (5 bases). This CDR3 comprises 15 residues. Germline V CDR1 and CDR2: SNHLY, FYNNEI. V lost 8 bases and J lost 1, with 15 bases in between. The CDR3, as DNA: TGTGCCAGCTCCAAGGACATTTTTTCCTACAATGAGCAGTTCTTC. This codes for CASSKDIFSYNEQFF. The full variable domain, in which reference TRBV2 and TRBJ2-1 provide the parts outside the CDR3, is EPEVTQTPSHQVTQMGQEVILRCVPISNHLYFYWYRQILGQKVEFLVSFYNNEISEKSEIFDDQFSVERPDGSNFTLKIRSTKLEDSAMYFCASSKDIFSYNEQFFGPGTRLTVL.

The chain employs TRBV25-1 and TRBJ1-1; D not resolved. CDR1 and CDR2 from the germline V gene are MGHDK and SYGVNS. This CDR3 contains 15 residues. V shed 3 bases and J shed 5 bases, with 16 bases lying between them. The CDR3, as DNA: TGTGCCAGCAGTGACCCAAACGCGTTAAAGACTGAAGCTTTCTTT. Its translation: CASSDPNALKTEAFF.

The chain couples TRBV9 to TRBJ2-2; tentative D call: TRBD2 (6 bases). The germline V gene has CDR1 SGDLS and CDR2 YYNGEE. V gave up 4 bases and J gave up 5 bases, with 21 bases separating them. This CDR3 has 17 residues. CDR3 nucleotide sequence: TGTGCCAGCAGCCCTGATGGAGGGGCAGAGAAAACCGGGGAGCTGTTTTTT. Translated, it gives CASSPDGGAEKTGELFF. The entire variable domain, with the rest obtained from reference TRBV9 and TRBJ2-2, is as follows: DSGVTQTPKHLITATGQRVTLRCSPRSGDLSVYWYQQSLDQGLQFLIQYYNGEERAKGNILERFSAQQFPDLHSELNLSSLELGDSALYFCASSPDGGAEKTGELFFGEGSRLTVL.

This clone was recorded only once. This sequence joins TRBV5-1 and TRBJ1-2, with D unclear. Trimming removed 3 bases at V and 3 bases at J, with 12 bases between. Germline V gives CDR1 SGHRS, CDR2 YFSETQ. This CDR3 comprises 14 residues. CDR3 sequence: CASSWTSGDYGYTF. The CDR3 DNA reads as TGCGCCAGCAGCTGGACCAGTGGGGACTATGGCTACACCTTC.

The V gene is TRBV3-1 (or the pseudogene TRBV3-2), the J gene TRBJ1-1; D is perhaps TRBD1 (6 bases). CDR1 and CDR2 (germline): LGHDT, YNNKEL (reference sequence). The CDR3 covers 14 residues. The ends were cut back, 2 bases at V and 4 bases at J, with 11 bases in the middle. CDR3 residues: CASSQRGGGTEAFF. CDR3 coding DNA: TGTGCCAGCAGCCAACGGGGAGGGGGCACTGAAGCTTTCTTT.

The rearrangement links TRBV10-1 to TRBJ1-1, with D tentatively TRBD1 (5 bases). Germline CDR1 and CDR2: WNHNN and SYGVQD (reference sequence). The CDR3 has 15 amino acids. Trimming shortened V by 6 bases and J by 1 base, and 15 bases separated the two germline ends. The CDR3 nucleotides are TGCGCCAGCAGCGTCTCGGGACTTTCGAACACTGAAGCTTTCTTT. This translates into CASSVSGLSNTEAFF.

This clone came up once. The rearrangement links TRBV28 to TRBJ1-1; 10 bases agree with TRBD1. The CDR3 spans 16 residues. With 7 bases clipped from V and 1 base from J, the junction kept 9 bases outside the gene matches. Per germline, CDR1 MDHEN and CDR2 SYDVKM. This CDR3 is CASIIGTGVTNTEAFF. The CDR3 DNA reads TGTGCCAGCATTATTGGGACAGGGGTTACGAACACTGAAGCTTTCTTT.

The chain joins TRBV29-1 to TRBJ2-7, with D unresolved. The CDR3 contains 14 residues. With 6 bases removed from V and 0 bases from J, the gap between germline ends came to 15 bases. Germline CDR1 reads SQVTM; CDR2 reads ANQGSEA. In nucleotides, the CDR3 is TGCAGCGTGCGACTTCGCCTCAGCTCCTACGAGCAGTACTTC. Its translation: CSVRLRLSSYEQYF.

As regards this clone: This same CDR3 is encoded by further DNA sequences in the sample. J is TRBJ1-1 and V is TRBV7-9, with D unresolved. The CDR3 totals 12 residues. Germline-derived CDR1 and CDR2 are SEHNR and FQNEAQ (reference sequence). V lost 0 bases to trimming and J lost 5 bases, with 4 bases between them. The CDR3 loop is CASSLAGTEAFF. The CDR3, as DNA: TGTGCCAGCAGCTTAGCAGGGACTGAAGCTTTCTTT.

The gene calls are TRBV5-1 and TRBJ1-1, with a tentative D call TRBD1 (6 bases). The CDR3 is 15 amino acids. Germline V gene lookup returns CDR1 SGHRS and CDR2 YFSETQ. Between the trimmed V and J ends, which lost 2 bases and 6 bases, there was a span of 17 bases. CDR3 sequence (DNA): TGCGCCAGCAGCTTAATAGGACAGTCGGCCGCTGAAGCTTTCTTT. Its protein is CASSLIGQSAAEAFF.

The rearrangement joins TRBV2 to TRBJ2-7; D is ambiguous. Trimming stripped 4 bases from V and 5 bases from J, with 15 bases between. Germline assignment: CDR1 SNHLY and CDR2 FYNNEI. The CDR3 is made up of 14 amino acids. The chain's CDR3 is CASSVFKVGNEQYF. CDR3 DNA: TGTGCCAGCAGTGTGTTTAAGGTTGGGAACGAGCAGTACTTC.

The chain couples TRBV12-3 or TRBV12-4 to TRBJ1-3; possibly TRBD1 for D (5 bases). With 5 bases removed from V and 1 base from J, the gap between germline ends came to 6 bases. This CDR3 is built from 13 residues. The CDR3 spells CASSDSSGNTIYF. The CDR3 DNA is TGTGCCAGCAGTGACAGTTCTGGAAACACCATATATTTT.

The chain combines TRBV19 with TRBJ2-7; TRBD1 or TRBD2 may be the D gene (5 bases each). Germline V gives CDR1 LNHDA, CDR2 SQIVND (reference sequence). Trimming stripped 3 bases from V and 7 bases from J, with 22 bases between. This CDR3 has 16 residues. In DNA, the CDR3 is TGTGCCAGTAGTATGGGTGGCCGGGCCGCTGGGGGAGAGCAGTACTTC. As protein: CASSMGGRAAGGEQYF.

This chain uses TRBV5-4 with TRBJ2-2; tentative D call: TRBD1 (5 bases). Germline-derived CDR1 and CDR2 are SGHNT and YYREEE (reference sequence). V dropped 5 bases and J dropped 3 bases, with 8 bases sitting between them. The CDR3 is 13 residues long. The CDR3 DNA is TGTGCCAGCAGTTGGACATACACCGGGGAGCTGTTTTTT. It encodes CASSWTYTGELFF.

This clone showed up just a few times. The chain couples TRBV30 to TRBJ1-3; D gene uncertain. Germline assignment: CDR1 GTSNPN and CDR2 SVGIG (reference sequence). This CDR3 region has 11 residues. Trimming took off 2 bases at V and 9 bases at J, with 8 bases between the two ends. CDR3 DNA sequence: TGTGCCTGGAGTACCCCCGGCACCATATATTTT. Residues: CAWSTPGTIYF.

The CDR3 here is CASSQDPPSALSYGYTF. The CDR3 nucleotides are TGCGCCAGCAGCCAAGATCCCCCATCCGCCCTTTCCTATGGCTACACCTTC. V gene TRBV4-1 combines with J gene TRBJ1-2; D is ambiguous. V lost 0 bases and J 4 bases, leaving 18 bases between the germline ends. CDR1 is MGHRA and CDR2 is YSYEKL in the germline V gene. This CDR3 contains 17 residues.

The chain uses TRBV4-2 and TRBJ1-3; D not certain. Germline CDR1 LGHNA, CDR2 YNFKEQ. CDR3 length: 16 amino acids. Trimming removed 1 base from V and 0 bases from J, with 10 bases in between. The CDR3 region is CASSQGGTYSGNTIYF. The CDR3 DNA reads as TGTGCCAGCAGCCAAGGAGGCACTTACTCTGGAAACACCATATATTTT.

V and J are TRBV2 and TRBJ2-1, with 7 nucleotides matching TRBD2. Germline V gene sequence: CDR1 SNHLY, CDR2 FYNNEI. Trimming took 7 bases from V and 4 from J; bases not matched to a gene: 10. This CDR3 is built from 15 residues. This chain's CDR3 is CASTISGDPYNEQFF. The CDR3 DNA reads TGTGCCAGCACCATAAGCGGGGACCCGTACAATGAGCAGTTCTTC.

The gene calls are TRBV6-6 and TRBJ1-1; 11 nucleotides align to TRBD1. Germline values: CDR1 MNHNY, CDR2 SVGAGI (reference sequence). Trimming cost V 7 bases and J 13 bases; bases outside gene matches: 11. The CDR3 is made up of 13 amino acids. In DNA, the CDR3 is TGTGCCAGCATCTGGGGGGACAGGGGGTCCGGTTTCTTT. It translates to CASIWGDRGSGFF.

In its sample, this clone was seen once. The chain has TRBV5-5 and TRBJ1-1; no firm D call. Germline V lookup: CDR1 SGHKS, CDR2 YYEKEE (reference sequence). V was pared by 0 bases and J by 5 bases, with 5 bases between. This CDR3 comprises 12 residues. In DNA form, the CDR3 reads TGTGCCAGCAGCTTGGTGGGGACTGAAGCTTTCTTT. Encoded protein: CASSLVGTEAFF.

The rearrangement joins TRBV19 to TRBJ2-3; D may be TRBD2 (6 bases). CDR1 and CDR2 from the germline V gene are LNHDA and SQIVND (reference sequence). V was clipped by 5 bases and J by 2 bases, with 14 bases between them. The CDR3 consists of 15 residues. CDR3 coding DNA: TGTGCCAGTAGTCCCGCGGGACTTCTCACAGATACGCAGTATTTT. Translated, it gives CASSPAGLLTDTQYF.

V gene TRBV2 combines with J gene TRBJ1-5, with a possible D match to TRBD1 (5 bases). The CDR3 sequence is 15 residues long. CDR1 and CDR2 from the germline V gene are SNHLY and FYNNEI. Trimming stripped 7 bases from V and 0 bases from J, with 13 bases between. CDR3 residues: CASTGGWNSNQPQHF. CDR3 nucleotide sequence: TGTGCCAGCACTGGGGGGTGGAATAGCAATCAGCCCCAGCATTTT. Drawing the rest from reference TRBV2 and TRBJ1-5, the complete variable domain is EPEVTQTPSHQVTQMGQEVILRCVPISNHLYFYWYRQILGQKVEFLVSFYNNEISEKSEIFDDQFSVERPDGSNFTLKIRSTKLEDSAMYFCASTGGWNSNQPQHFGDGTRLSIL.

The V and J genes are TRBV29-1 and TRBJ1-2, with D uncertain. V was cut by 6 bases and J by 5 bases, with 22 bases left in between. The germline gives CDR1 SQVTM, CDR2 ANQGSEA. CDR3 length: 15 amino acids. DNA for the CDR3: TGCAGCGTCCCCCCTGGGGAGGGTCCAGATTATGGCTACACCTTC. Translation gives CSVPPGEGPDYGYTF.

The J gene is TRBJ1-5, the V gene TRBV28; D is perhaps TRBD1 (6 bases). V lost 5 bases and J lost 1, with 18 bases in between. CDR3 size: 17 residues. The germline V gene has CDR1 MDHEN and CDR2 SYDVKM. The DNA for the CDR3 is TGTGCCAGCAGTCCCCCCAACAGGGTCCGGAGCAATCAGCCCCAGCATTTT. Translation: CASSPPNRVRSNQPQHF. Together with reference TRBV28 and TRBJ1-5, the CDR3 gives the full variable domain: DVKVTQSSRYLVKRTGEKVFLECVQDMDHENMFWYRQDPGLGLRLIYFSYDVKMKEKGDIPEGYSVSREKKERFSLILESASTNQTSMYLCASSPPNRVRSNQPQHFGDGTRLSIL.

The rearrangement uses TRBV28 and TRBJ2-7; 7 nucleotides match TRBD1. Trimming removed 9 bases from V and 6 bases from J; junction bases left unmatched: 11. CDR3 length: 13 amino acids. Germline lookup yields CDR1 MDHEN and CDR2 SYDVKM. This CDR3 is CASNRQGRGEQYF. For the CDR3, the DNA is TGTGCCAGTAATAGACAGGGTCGGGGCGAGCAGTACTTC.

This clone showed up just a few times. CDR3 sequence: CAIGYNEQFF. CDR3 nucleotides: TGTGCCATAGGGTACAATGAGCAGTTCTTC. The rearrangement uses TRBV27 and TRBJ2-1; D gene uncertain. V was pared by 10 bases and J by 4 bases, with 5 bases between. CDR1 is MNHEY and CDR2 is SMNVEV in the germline V gene (reference sequence). The CDR3 sequence is 10 residues long.

The V gene is TRBV7-9, the J gene TRBJ1-4, with 7 bases fitting TRBD1. Germline V gene sequence: CDR1 SEHNR, CDR2 FQNEAQ (reference sequence). The CDR3 sequence is 12 residues long. V lost 6 bases to trimming and J lost 12 bases; unmatched junction nucleotides: 7. The CDR3 DNA is TGTGCCAGCAGTTCCGACAGGGCGGAACTGTTTTTT. Translating it yields CASSSDRAELFF. The full variable domain, with the rest looked up from reference TRBV7-9 and TRBJ1-4, is DTGVSQNPRHKITKRGQNVTFRCDPISEHNRLYWYRQTLGQGPEFLTYFQNEAQLEKSRLLSDRFSAERPKGSFSTLEIQRTEQGDSAMYLCASSSDRAELFFGSGTQLSVL.

The chain joins TRBV7-8 to TRBJ2-7; D is possibly TRBD2 (5 bases). V was cut by 5 bases and J by 2 bases, with 13 bases left in between. The CDR3 covers 14 residues. Germline CDR1 reads SGHVS; CDR2 reads FQNEAQ. CDR3 protein: CASSPRDQTYEQYF. In DNA, the CDR3 is TGTGCCAGCAGCCCCCGGGATCAGACCTACGAGCAGTACTTC.